The 30 T cell receptor beta chains below come from one sample, sequenced in a study of a mutant IDH1 vaccine in newly diagnosed glioma. Clones were sequenced by immunoSEQ multiplex PCR, and TCRdb holds only the in-frame ones, with some missing. The sample lists 50,000 to 70,000 clones; 80% to 90% were seen once. These receptors lack a known antigen. Time point reported: week 23, last vaccination. In every dose of vaccine, 300 ug of mutant IDH1 20-mer peptide was given alongside topical imiquimod. The sequencing used PBMCs, collected from a glioma patient whose treatment included an IDH1 peptide vaccine. Receptors were obtained from a man in his forties with glioma.

Only a few counts were recorded for this clone. The J gene is TRBJ2-1, the V gene TRBV7-8; D perhaps matches TRBD2 (7 bases). The germline gives CDR1 SGHVS, CDR2 FQNEAQ. The germline V and J ends were trimmed by 5 bases and 1 base, with 18 bases remaining between them. This CDR3 region has 17 residues. CDR3 amino acids: CASSPRRGDNSYNEQFF. The CDR3 region has the DNA TGTGCCAGCAGCCCCCGCCGGGGGGACAATTCCTACAATGAGCAGTTCTTC.

This chain joins TRBV7-9 and TRBJ2-2; D remains ambiguous. CDR1 SEHNR and CDR2 FQNEAQ come from the germline V gene (reference sequence). V was pared by 3 bases and J by 4 bases, with 6 bases between. The CDR3 runs to 13 residues. As DNA, the CDR3 is TGTGCCAGCAGCTTCGGTAGCACCGGGGAGCTGTTTTTT. It yields the protein CASSFGSTGELFF.

The chain uses TRBV4-1 and TRBJ1-4, with 7 bases lining up with TRBD1. V trimming: 6 bases; J trimming: 6 bases; junction bases outside the gene matches: 7. The CDR3 sequence is 14 residues long. Germline V gene lookup returns CDR1 MGHRA and CDR2 YSYEKL. This chain's CDR3 is CASRTGTDYEKLFF. CDR3 coding DNA: TGCGCCAGCAGAACCGGGACAGATTATGAAAAACTGTTTTTT.

This chain links TRBV7-2 with TRBJ1-1; perhaps TRBD1 as D (6 bases). Germline CDR1 and CDR2: SGHTA and FQGNSA. Trimming pared 5 bases from V and 0 bases from J, leaving 10 bases between. This CDR3 has 14 amino acids. CDR3 protein: CASSRTALNTEAFF. The CDR3 DNA reads as TGTGCCAGCAGCCGGACAGCTTTGAACACTGAAGCTTTCTTT.

The chain recombines TRBV10-2 with TRBJ2-7; D is possibly TRBD1 or TRBD2 (6 bases each). V lost 6 bases and J lost 6, with 27 bases in between. The CDR3 loop spans 17 amino acids. CDR1 is WSHSY, CDR2 SAAADI, per germline. The CDR3: CASRDLPRGTRRGEQYF. The CDR3 bases are TGCGCCAGCAGAGACTTACCGAGGGGGACACGGCGGGGCGAGCAGTACTTC.

This rearrangement joins TRBV7-2 to TRBJ2-2, with D perhaps TRBD2 (6 bases). Germline V gene sequence: CDR1 SGHTA, CDR2 FQGNSA. The CDR3 runs to 14 residues. V lost 3 bases, J lost 7 bases, and 12 bases lay in between. The CDR3 nucleotides read TGTGCCAGCAGCTTGGGAGCGGGTTTCGGGGAGCTGTTTTTT. Translation: CASSLGAGFGELFF.

The rearrangement links TRBV29-1 to TRBJ2-2; TRBD2 agrees at 10 bases. CDR1 SQVTM and CDR2 ANQGSEA come from the germline V gene. After removal of 6 bases from V and 4 bases from J, the junction contained 8 bases not matched to a gene. The CDR3 spans 15 residues. In nucleotides, the CDR3 is TGCAGCGTGGCCTTAGCGGGAGGCCTCACCGGGGAGCTGTTTTTT. Protein: CSVALAGGLTGELFF.

V and J are TRBV4-2 and TRBJ1-2, with TRBD1 matching over 7 bases. This CDR3 comprises 15 residues. Germline V CDR1 and CDR2: LGHNA, YNFKEQ. After removal of 0 bases from V and 4 bases from J, the junction contained 5 bases not matched to a gene. CDR3 nucleotide sequence: TGTGCCAGCAGCCAAGACCTCAGGGGGGTCTATGGCTACACCTTC. This codes for CASSQDLRGVYGYTF.

J is TRBJ2-2 and V is TRBV9; D uncertain. Germline values: CDR1 SGDLS, CDR2 YYNGEE. The CDR3 extends over 13 amino acids. The V end was cut by 6 bases, the J end by 6 bases, with 12 bases between. CDR3 sequence: CASTVLGSGELFF. Written as DNA, the CDR3 is TGTGCCAGCACCGTCCTAGGATCCGGGGAGCTGTTTTTT.

This chain links TRBV5-4 with TRBJ2-7, with 12 bases identical to TRBD2. Trimming removed 4 bases from V and 3 bases from J; junction bases left unmatched: 5. From germline, CDR1 is SGHNT and CDR2 YYREEE (reference sequence). This CDR3 is built from 15 residues. The DNA of the CDR3 is TGTGCCAGCAGCCTTCGGACTAGCGGGATCTACGAGCAGTACTTC. Residues: CASSLRTSGIYEQYF.

CDR3 amino acids: CASSARQGGRTEAFF. The CDR3 region has the DNA TGTGCCAGCAGCGCCAGACAGGGGGGGAGGACTGAAGCTTTCTTT. V is TRBV9 and J is TRBJ1-1; 9 bases fit TRBD1. CDR1 is SGDLS and CDR2 is YYNGEE in the germline V gene. Losses at the gene ends were 3 bases for V and 5 bases for J; bases not matched to a gene: 8. This CDR3 comprises 15 residues.

The genes are TRBV21-1 and TRBJ2-5; TRBD1 is the table's D call, not checked against the DNA. TRBV21-1 is classified as a pseudogene. This CDR3 region has 14 residues. The chain's CDR3 is CASSHWTGLETQYF. The CDR3 region has the DNA TGTGCCAGCAGCCATTGGACAGGGTTGGAGACCCAGTACTTC.

The V call is TRBV5-6, the J call TRBJ2-7; D unresolved. The V and J ends lost 0 bases and 7 bases respectively, with 8 bases between them. CDR3 length: 12 amino acids. Germline CDR1 SGHDT, CDR2 YYEEEE. DNA for the CDR3: TGTGCCAGCAGCTTGGGACACGTTGAGCAGTACTTC. This encodes CASSLGHVEQYF.

The V gene is TRBV5-1, the J gene TRBJ2-1, with 10 positions matching TRBD2. CDR1 and CDR2 (germline): SGHRS, YFSETQ. CDR3 length: 16 amino acids. V lost 0 bases, J lost 6 bases, and 6 bases stayed unmatched. CDR3 bases: TGCGCCAGCAGCTTGGAAGGAGCGGGAGGGGTCAATGAGCAGTTCTTC. Its translation is CASSLEGAGGVNEQFF.

CDR3 region: CASGDRAYQPQHF. The CDR3 region has the DNA TGTGCCAGCGGGGACAGGGCCTATCAGCCCCAGCATTTT. V gene TRBV6-5 combines with J gene TRBJ1-5; TRBD1 agrees at 9 bases. Germline V CDR1 and CDR2: MNHEY, SVGAGI. The J segment lost 5 bases and the V segment lost 8 bases, leaving 4 bases of the junction unmatched. There are 13 residues in the CDR3.

In the case of this clone: Different DNA sequences within this sample yield the same CDR3. This sequence joins TRBV4-2 and TRBJ2-7; D not certain. The CDR3 covers 12 residues. Trimming took 0 bases from V and 2 from J, leaving 2 bases between them. CDR1 and CDR2 from the germline V gene are LGHNA and YNFKEQ. The CDR3 sequence: CASSQDPYEQYF. CDR3 sequence (DNA): TGTGCCAGCAGCCAAGACCCCTACGAGCAGTACTTC.

The V call is TRBV6-5, the J call TRBJ2-7, with 14 bases matching TRBD2. Germline values: CDR1 MNHEY, CDR2 SVGAGI. The J segment lost 4 bases and the V segment lost 5 bases, leaving 4 bases of the junction unmatched. The CDR3 extends over 15 amino acids. The CDR3 bases are TGTGCCAGCAGTATGGGACTAGCGGGAGTGTACGAGCAGTACTTC. As protein: CASSMGLAGVYEQYF.

This clone appeared once. The V call is TRBV7-8, the J call TRBJ2-5, with TRBD1 matching over 8 bases. Germline CDR1 SGHVS, CDR2 FQNEAQ. V lost 5 bases to trimming and J lost 8 bases; unmatched junction nucleotides: 16. The CDR3 runs to 16 residues. The DNA for the CDR3 is TGTGCCAGCAGCCCGCGGCCGACAGGGGCGTTAAAAACCCAGTACTTC. Translating gives CASSPRPTGALKTQYF. The full variable domain, in which reference TRBV7-8 and TRBJ2-5 provide the parts outside the CDR3, is GAGVSQSPRYKVAKRGQDVALRCDPISGHVSLFWYQQALGQGPEFLTYFQNEAQLDKSGLPSDRFFAERPEGSVSTLKIQRTQQEDSAVYLCASSPRPTGALKTQYFGPGTRLLVL.

The chain uses TRBV5-8 and TRBJ1-2, with 9 bases lining up with TRBD1. The ends lost 1 base at V and 4 bases at J; junction bases unmatched: 5. CDR1 and CDR2 from the germline V gene are SGHTS and YDEGEE. There are 15 residues in the CDR3. CDR3 region: CASSLRGQGSYGYTF. The CDR3 DNA sequence: TGTGCCAGCAGCTTGCGGGGACAGGGTAGCTATGGCTACACCTTC.

The rearrangement uses TRBV5-1 and TRBJ2-7; a possible D gene is TRBD2 (6 bases). This CDR3 spans 17 amino acids. Germline loops: CDR1 SGHRS, CDR2 YFSETQ. V was clipped by 0 bases and J by 3 bases, with 19 bases between them. In nucleotides, the CDR3 is TGCGCCAGCAGCTTGGTTTCTAGCGTAGCAGGGATCTACGAGCAGTACTTC. This translates into CASSLVSSVAGIYEQYF.

This chain joins TRBV6-1 and TRBJ1-2; 9 nucleotides agree with TRBD1. This CDR3 is built from 16 residues. V gave up 3 bases and J gave up 7 bases; unmatched junction bases: 12. CDR1 MNHNS and CDR2 SASEGT come from the germline V gene. The CDR3 DNA follows: TGTGCCAGCAGTGACCCGGGACAGGGTTTGGTACGTGGCTACACCTTC. This gives the protein CASSDPGQGLVRGYTF.

The chain joins TRBV5-4 to TRBJ1-1, with D unclear. Germline CDR1 is SGHNT and CDR2 is YYREEE (reference sequence). The CDR3 totals 13 residues. The V end was cut by 5 bases, the J end by 0 bases, with 8 bases between. CDR3 sequence: CASSRGVNTEAFF. As DNA, the CDR3 is TGTGCCAGCAGTCGCGGGGTGAACACTGAAGCTTTCTTT. Full variable domain (rest looked up from reference TRBV5-4 and TRBJ1-1): ETGVTQSPTHLIKTRGQQVTLRCSSQSGHNTVSWYQQALGQGPQFIFQYYREEENGRGNFPPRFSGLQFPNYSSELNVNALELDDSALYLCASSRGVNTEAFFGQGTRLTVV.

This chain uses TRBV2 with TRBJ2-1; TRBD1 is a possible D gene (5 bases). V dropped 2 bases and J dropped 5 bases, with 16 bases sitting between them. CDR3 length: 16 residues. Germline V CDR1 and CDR2: SNHLY, FYNNEI. The CDR3 nucleotides are TGTGCCAGCAGTGAACAGCCGCACAGGTTCAACAATGAGCAGTTCTTC. It is translated as CASSEQPHRFNNEQFF.

The chain links TRBV21-1 to TRBJ1-4. TRBV21-1 is shown as a pseudogene. The CDR3 sequence is 14 residues long. The CDR3 DNA is TGTGCCAGTTGCCAGGGACGGAATAATGAAAAACTGTTTTTT. This codes for CASCQGRNNEKLFF.

This clone was observed a few times. This rearrangement joins TRBV18 to TRBJ1-4; 7 nucleotides agree with TRBD1. Germline V gene data show CDR1 as KGHSH and CDR2 as LQKENI. The CDR3 is made up of 16 amino acids. Germline trimming cut 3 bases from V and 0 bases from J; bases unmatched to any gene: 4. DNA of the CDR3: TGTGCCAGCTCACCGGACAGGTCTGCAACTAATGAAAAACTGTTTTTT. Its translation is CASSPDRSATNEKLFF.

This rearrangement joins TRBV21-1 to TRBJ1-1; the D call TRBD1 from the table was never checked on the DNA. TRBV21-1 is an annotated pseudogene. CDR3 length: 12 residues. The CDR3 nucleotides read TGTGCCAGCATGGGGGCGAACACTGAAGCTTTCTTT. This translates into CASMGANTEAFF.

The genes are TRBV4-1 and TRBJ2-2; D not resolved. V dropped 3 bases and J dropped 9 bases, with 29 bases sitting between them. Germline lookup yields CDR1 MGHRA and CDR2 YSYEKL. The CDR3 covers 19 residues. The CDR3 bases are TGCGCCAGCAGCCAGACTGCGAGCGCAACTACCCGGAGAGGTTGGGAGCTGTTTTTT. Translating gives CASSQTASATTRRGWELFF.

This sequence joins TRBV28 and TRBJ2-7; TRBD1 matches at 7 bases. The length of the CDR3 is 14 residues. V lost 3 bases and J lost 2; bases outside the gene matches: 4. The germline V gene encodes CDR1 MDHEN and CDR2 SYDVKM. CDR3 sequence (DNA): TGTGCCAGCAGTTTGACAGGGTCGACCTACGAGCAGTACTTC. This sequence encodes CASSLTGSTYEQYF.

As concerns this clone: A junction end diverges from the germline sequence, so it may reflect a read error. This chain links TRBV7-7 with TRBJ2-3; 8 nucleotides line up with TRBD1. Germline CDR1 SSHAT, CDR2 FNYEAQ (reference sequence). This CDR3 spans 13 amino acids. The CDR3 loop reads CASSRQGTDTQYF. The CDR3 nucleotides read TGTGCTAGCAGCCGACAGGGGACAGATACGCAGTATTTT.

V and J are TRBV9 and TRBJ2-5; unclear D gene. The CDR3 is 15 residues long. Germline CDR1 reads SGDLS; CDR2 reads YYNGEE. V lost 0 bases, J lost 5 bases, and 14 bases lay in between. The CDR3 nucleotides are TGTGCCAGCAGCGTAGGTGGTCTCCAGCCCGAGACCCAGTACTTC. Protein: CASSVGGLQPETQYF.